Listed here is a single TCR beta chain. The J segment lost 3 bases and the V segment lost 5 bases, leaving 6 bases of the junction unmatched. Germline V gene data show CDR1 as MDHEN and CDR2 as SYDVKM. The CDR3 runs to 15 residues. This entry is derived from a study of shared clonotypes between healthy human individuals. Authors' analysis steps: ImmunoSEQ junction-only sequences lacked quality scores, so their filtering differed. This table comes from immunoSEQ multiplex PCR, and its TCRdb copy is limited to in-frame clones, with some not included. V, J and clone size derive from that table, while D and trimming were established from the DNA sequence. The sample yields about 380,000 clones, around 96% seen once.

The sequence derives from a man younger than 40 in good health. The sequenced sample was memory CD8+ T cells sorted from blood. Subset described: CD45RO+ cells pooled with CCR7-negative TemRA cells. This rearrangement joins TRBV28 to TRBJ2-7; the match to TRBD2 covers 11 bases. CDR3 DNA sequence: TGTGCCAGCAGTCCCCCCGGGACTAGCGGCTACGAGCAGTACTTC. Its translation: CASSPPGTSGYEQYF.